The 20 T cell receptor beta chains in this list originate from one sample, sequenced in a study of control samples from healthy donors and cancer patients. TCRdb's copy holds only in-frame clones and misses some; the assay was immunoSEQ multiplex PCR. This sample has 390,000 or so clones, with about 93% found just once. The sample was PBMCs. These receptors all stem from a man aged 35-49 years with head and neck cancer.

J is TRBJ1-4 and V is TRBV28; no firm D call. V was cut by 2 bases and J by 8 bases, with 12 bases left in between. Germline V CDR1 and CDR2: MDHEN, SYDVKM. The CDR3 covers 14 residues. The CDR3 spells CASSLPGYDEKLFF. CDR3 in DNA: TGTGCCAGCAGTTTACCCGGGTACGACGAAAAACTGTTTTTT.

This clone came up once. The chain carries TRBV6-5 and TRBJ2-1; D call uncertain. V lost 0 bases and J 5 bases, leaving 5 bases between the germline ends. The CDR3 sequence is 13 residues long. CDR1 is MNHEY and CDR2 is SVGAGI in the germline V gene. CDR3 sequence reads: CASSYSQNNEQFF. The CDR3 DNA follows: TGTGCCAGCAGTTACTCACAGAACAATGAGCAGTTCTTC.

The gene calls are TRBV5-1 and TRBJ1-1, with TRBD1 matching 9 bases. CDR1 and CDR2 (germline): SGHRS, YFSETQ. V lost 9 bases, J lost 2 bases, and 5 bases stayed unmatched. The CDR3 is 13 residues long. Here the CDR3 DNA reads TGCGCCACTAAGGGACAGGGTAACACTGAAGCTTTCTTT. Protein product: CATKGQGNTEAFF.

The chain employs TRBV6-1 and TRBJ2-7; 14 bases are shared with TRBD2. Germline V gene data show CDR1 as MNHNS and CDR2 as SASEGT. V lost 4 bases to trimming and J lost 0 bases; unmatched junction nucleotides: 5. The CDR3 consists of 17 residues. The CDR3: CASSGGLAGAVSYEQYF. Written as DNA, the CDR3 is TGTGCCAGCAGTGGGGGACTAGCGGGAGCCGTCTCCTACGAGCAGTACTTC.

The chain employs TRBV25-1 and TRBJ2-7; no clear D gene. V lost 3 bases and J 5 bases, leaving 14 bases between the germline ends. Germline V gene sequence: CDR1 MGHDK, CDR2 SYGVNS. CDR3 length: 14 residues. The CDR3 coding sequence is TGTGCCAGCAGTGATCCGGGTTACCGGGACGAGCAGTACTTC. Translated, it gives CASSDPGYRDEQYF.

This clone was detected a few times. The chain carries TRBV6-5 and TRBJ1-1, with D perhaps TRBD1 (5 bases). CDR3 length: 12 residues. Germline assignment: CDR1 MNHEY and CDR2 SVGAGI. Trimming took off 8 bases at V and 5 bases at J, with 12 bases between the two ends. CDR3 sequence: CASWGGKTEAFF. As DNA, the CDR3 is TGTGCCAGCTGGGGGGGGAAGACTGAAGCTTTCTTT.

This chain connects TRBV27 to TRBJ2-5; 7 bases map to TRBD1. With 2 bases clipped from V and 1 base from J, the junction kept 4 bases outside the gene matches. Germline CDR1 and CDR2: MNHEY and SMNVEV (reference sequence). This CDR3 is 15 amino acids long. Here the CDR3 DNA reads TGTGCCAGCAGTTTAGGGACAGACGGCCAAGAGACCCAGTACTTC. Its protein product is CASSLGTDGQETQYF.

The V gene is TRBV7-9, the J gene TRBJ2-7; the D gene is possibly TRBD2 (5 bases). The V end was cut by 5 bases, the J end by 4 bases, with 12 bases between. The CDR3 is made up of 13 amino acids. CDR1 is SEHNR, CDR2 FQNEAQ, per germline (reference sequence). The CDR3 spells CASSRGSAYEQYF. The CDR3 coding sequence is TGTGCCAGCAGCCGAGGGTCCGCTTACGAGCAGTACTTC.

The genes are TRBV19 and TRBJ2-3; TRBD1 might be the D (6 bases). There are 17 residues in the CDR3. Germline V CDR1 and CDR2: LNHDA, SQIVND (reference sequence). V was cut by 5 bases and J by 1 base, with 19 bases left in between. In DNA, the CDR3 is TGTGCCAGTAGTCCCTCAGGGGAGCGAAAGGGCACAGATACGCAGTATTTT. Its protein is CASSPSGERKGTDTQYF. Combining the CDR3 with reference TRBV19 and TRBJ2-3 gives the whole variable domain DGGITQSPKYLFRKEGQNVTLSCEQNLNHDAMYWYRQDPGQGLRLIYYSQIVNDFQKGDIAEGYSVSREKKESFPLTVTSAQKNPTAFYLCASSPSGERKGTDTQYFGPGTRLTVL.

The chain joins TRBV5-1 to TRBJ2-4; 9 nucleotides align to TRBD1. Germline V CDR1 and CDR2: SGHRS, YFSETQ. The CDR3 is 17 amino acids. With V trimmed by 0 bases and J by 5 bases, 9 bases remained unmatched. CDR3 loop: CASSLGGTGNIENIQYF. The CDR3 region has the DNA TGCGCCAGCAGCTTGGGAGGGACAGGGAATATAGAAAACATTCAGTACTTC.

The chain links TRBV5-6 to TRBJ2-7; 11 bases agree with TRBD1. CDR3 length equals 13 residues. V lost 5 bases to trimming and J lost 2 bases; unmatched junction nucleotides: 0. Germline-derived CDR1 and CDR2 are SGHDT and YYEEEE. The CDR3: CASRGQGAYEQYF. Written as DNA, the CDR3 is TGTGCCAGCAGGGGACAGGGGGCCTACGAGCAGTACTTC.

This rearrangement joins TRBV5-4 to TRBJ2-3; the D is unclear. V was pared by 0 bases and J by 0 bases, with 11 bases between. CDR1 SGHNT and CDR2 YYREEE come from the germline V gene (reference sequence). CDR3 length: 16 residues. The CDR3 region has the DNA TGTGCCAGCAGCTTGGGTGCGCGACCGAGCACAGATACGCAGTATTTT. Encoded protein: CASSLGARPSTDTQYF.

The chain joins TRBV18 to TRBJ1-5, with TRBD1 matching over 7 bases. The CDR3 is 14 amino acids. V gave up 4 bases and J gave up 3 bases; unmatched junction bases: 3. Germline CDR1 reads KGHSH; CDR2 reads LQKENI. The CDR3 spells CASSQGTDNQPQHF. In DNA form, the CDR3 reads TGTGCCAGCTCACAGGGGACAGACAATCAGCCCCAGCATTTT.

V and J are TRBV5-1 and TRBJ1-4; 11 positions agree with TRBD1. The J segment lost 4 bases and the V segment lost 4 bases, leaving 6 bases of the junction unmatched. The germline V gene has CDR1 SGHRS and CDR2 YFSETQ. CDR3 length: 16 amino acids. CDR3 coding DNA: TGCGCCAGCAGCGAGGACAGGGGGCTCGTTAATGAAAAACTGTTTTTT. Protein product: CASSEDRGLVNEKLFF.

This chain connects TRBV7-2 to TRBJ1-1; D is uncertain. Trimming left V 4 bases short and J 0 bases short, with 6 bases between. The germline V gene encodes CDR1 SGHTA and CDR2 FQGNSA. This CDR3 is built from 13 residues. This CDR3 reads CASSSLLNTEAFF. Written as DNA, the CDR3 is TGTGCCAGCAGCTCGCTTTTGAACACTGAAGCTTTCTTT.

CDR3 coding DNA: TGTGCCAGCAGCTTAACCCCGGGACTAGCGGTTGAGCAGTTCTTC. Its protein is CASSLTPGLAVEQFF. V and J are TRBV7-2 and TRBJ2-1; 11 nucleotides agree with TRBD2. The CDR3 extends over 15 amino acids. Losses at the gene ends were 2 bases for V and 9 bases for J; bases not matched to a gene: 6. Looked up from germline, CDR1 is SGHTA and CDR2 is FQGNSA.

This clone was observed a single time. The chain combines TRBV7-2 with TRBJ2-7; a possible D gene is TRBD2 (6 bases). Trimming cost V 4 bases and J 0 bases, with 7 bases left between them. This CDR3 comprises 13 residues. Germline V CDR1 and CDR2: SGHTA, FQGNSA. The DNA for the CDR3 is TGTGCCAGCAGCTGGGGGGACTCCTACGAGCAGTACTTC. Its translation is CASSWGDSYEQYF.

The chain uses TRBV5-1 and TRBJ2-5; D gene unclear. Germline CDR1 reads SGHRS; CDR2 reads YFSETQ. CDR3 length: 14 amino acids. Trimming took off 1 base at V and 5 bases at J, with 12 bases between the two ends. CDR3 bases: TGCGCCAGCAGCTTGAATTTGGGATCGGAGACCCAGTACTTC. It translates to CASSLNLGSETQYF.

The CDR3 bases are TGCAGCGTTTCTCCGACAGATGAAGCTTTCTTT. Its protein is CSVSPTDEAFF. The chain links TRBV29-1 to TRBJ1-1, with TRBD1 as a possible D gene (5 bases). Deletions cut 5 bases from V and 7 bases from J, with 11 bases between. The CDR3 spans 11 residues. Germline lookup yields CDR1 SQVTM and CDR2 ANQGSEA.

This rearrangement joins TRBV5-8 to TRBJ1-6; the D is unclear. This CDR3 has 14 amino acids. The germline V and J ends were trimmed by 3 bases and 9 bases, with 13 bases remaining between them. Germline V gene lookup returns CDR1 SGHTS and CDR2 YDEGEE. CDR3 bases: TGTGCCAGCAGCTATGCCCTGGGGAGTTCACCCCTCCACTTT. This codes for CASSYALGSSPLHF.